This record concerns one TCR beta chain sequence. The CDR3 totals 15 residues. The germline V gene encodes CDR1 MNHNY and CDR2 SVGAGI (reference sequence). V gave up 4 bases and J gave up 1 base, with 14 bases separating them. These data are taken from a study of OX40 agonist ivuxolimab in advanced cancers. Sequencing was performed with immunoSEQ multiplex PCR; in TCRdb, only in-frame clones are kept and a portion is missing. The sample shows 55,000 to 80,000 clones, 81% of them seen only once. The receptor's source is an adult with an advanced solid tumor such as melanoma, head and neck, liver or kidney cancer. The V and J genes are TRBV6-6 and TRBJ2-7; the D is unclear. This sample comprised CD4+ or CD8+ T cells sorted from blood, obtained in a trial of the OX40 agonist ivuxolimab. The CDR3 sequence: CASSLSHTLSYEQYF. CDR3 nucleotides: TGTGCCAGCAGTTTATCACACACTCTATCCTACGAGCAGTACTTC.